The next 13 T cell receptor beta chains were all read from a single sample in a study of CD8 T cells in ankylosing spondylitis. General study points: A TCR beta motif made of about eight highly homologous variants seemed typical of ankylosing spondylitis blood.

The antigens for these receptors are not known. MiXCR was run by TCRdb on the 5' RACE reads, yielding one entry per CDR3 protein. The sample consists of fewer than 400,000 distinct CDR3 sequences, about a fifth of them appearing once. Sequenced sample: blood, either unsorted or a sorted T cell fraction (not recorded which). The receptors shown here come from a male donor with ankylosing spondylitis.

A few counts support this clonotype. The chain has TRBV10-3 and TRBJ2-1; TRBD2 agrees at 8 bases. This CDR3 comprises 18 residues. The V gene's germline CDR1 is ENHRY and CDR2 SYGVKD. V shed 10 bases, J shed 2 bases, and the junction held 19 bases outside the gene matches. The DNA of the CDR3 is TGTGCCACCTCAGGGGAAACCCTAAGCGGGAGTCCCTACAATGAGCAGTTCTTC. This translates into CATSGETLSGSPYNEQFF.

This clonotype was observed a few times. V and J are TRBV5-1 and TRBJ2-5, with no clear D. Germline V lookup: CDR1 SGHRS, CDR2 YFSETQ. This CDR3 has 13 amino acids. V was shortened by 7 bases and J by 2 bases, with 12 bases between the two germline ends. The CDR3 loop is CASSTGRQETQYF. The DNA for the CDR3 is TGCGCCAGCTCCACGGGCAGGCAAGAGACCCAGTACTTC.

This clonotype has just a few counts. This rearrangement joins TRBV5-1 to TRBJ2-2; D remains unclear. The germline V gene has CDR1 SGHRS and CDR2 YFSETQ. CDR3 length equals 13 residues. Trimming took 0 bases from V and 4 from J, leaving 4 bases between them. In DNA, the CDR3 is TGCGCCAGCAGCTTGGCTTTCACCGGGGAGCTGTTTTTT. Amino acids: CASSLAFTGELFF.

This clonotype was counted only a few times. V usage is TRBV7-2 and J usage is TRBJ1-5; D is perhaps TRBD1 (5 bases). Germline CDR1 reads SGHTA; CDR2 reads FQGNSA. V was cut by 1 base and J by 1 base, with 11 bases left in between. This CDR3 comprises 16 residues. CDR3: CASSLVSGGSNQPQHF. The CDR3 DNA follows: TGTGCCAGCAGCTTAGTGTCCGGGGGAAGCAATCAGCCCCAGCATTTT.

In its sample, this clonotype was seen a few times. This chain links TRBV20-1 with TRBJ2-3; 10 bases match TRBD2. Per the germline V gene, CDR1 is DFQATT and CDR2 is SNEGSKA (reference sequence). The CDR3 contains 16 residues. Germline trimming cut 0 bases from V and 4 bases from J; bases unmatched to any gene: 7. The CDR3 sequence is CSARDGLAGDADTQYF. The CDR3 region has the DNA TGCAGTGCTAGAGATGGCCTAGCGGGAGACGCAGATACGCAGTATTTT.

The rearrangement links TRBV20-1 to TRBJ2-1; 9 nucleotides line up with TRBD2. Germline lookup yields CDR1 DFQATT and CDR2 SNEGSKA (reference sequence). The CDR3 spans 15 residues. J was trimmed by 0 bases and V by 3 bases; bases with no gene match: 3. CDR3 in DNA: TGCAGTGCTAGGTCACTAGCGGGCTCCTACAATGAGCAGTTCTTC. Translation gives CSARSLAGSYNEQFF.

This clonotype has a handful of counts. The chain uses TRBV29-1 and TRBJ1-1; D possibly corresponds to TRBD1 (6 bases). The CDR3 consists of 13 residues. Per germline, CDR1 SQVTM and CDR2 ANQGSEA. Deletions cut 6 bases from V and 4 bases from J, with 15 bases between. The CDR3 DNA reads TGCAGCGTAGCACAGGGCCCGGGCACTGAAGCTTTCTTT. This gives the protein CSVAQGPGTEAFF.

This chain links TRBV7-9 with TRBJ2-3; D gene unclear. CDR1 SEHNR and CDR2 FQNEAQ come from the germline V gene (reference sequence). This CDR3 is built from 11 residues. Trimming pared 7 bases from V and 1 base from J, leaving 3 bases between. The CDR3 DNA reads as TGTGCCAGCATTCGCACAGATACGCAGTATTTT. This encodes CASIRTDTQYF.

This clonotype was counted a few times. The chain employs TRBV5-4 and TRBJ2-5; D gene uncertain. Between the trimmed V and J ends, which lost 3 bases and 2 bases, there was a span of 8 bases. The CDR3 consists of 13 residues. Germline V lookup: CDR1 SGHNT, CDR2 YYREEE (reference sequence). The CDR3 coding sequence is TGTGCCAGCAGCTCTCTCGGGCAAGAGACCCAGTACTTC. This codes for CASSSLGQETQYF.

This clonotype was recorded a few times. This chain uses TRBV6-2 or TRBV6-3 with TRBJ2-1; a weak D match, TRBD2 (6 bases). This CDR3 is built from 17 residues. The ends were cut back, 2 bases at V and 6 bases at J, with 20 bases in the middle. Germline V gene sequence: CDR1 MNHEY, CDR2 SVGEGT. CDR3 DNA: TGTGCCAGCAGTTACCGGAGAGGACGGGAGCCCCCCAATGAGCAGTTCTTC. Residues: CASSYRRGREPPNEQFF.

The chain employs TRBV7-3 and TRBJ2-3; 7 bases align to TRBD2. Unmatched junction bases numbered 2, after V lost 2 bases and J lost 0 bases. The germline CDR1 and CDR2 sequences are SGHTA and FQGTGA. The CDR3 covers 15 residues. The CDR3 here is CASSLVSGSTDTQYF. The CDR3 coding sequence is TGTGCCAGCAGCTTAGTTAGCGGGAGCACAGATACGCAGTATTTT.

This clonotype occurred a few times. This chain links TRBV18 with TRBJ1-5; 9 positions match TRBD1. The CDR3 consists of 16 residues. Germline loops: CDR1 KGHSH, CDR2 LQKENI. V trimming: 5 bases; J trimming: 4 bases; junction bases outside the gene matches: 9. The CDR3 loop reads CASSTQGAPGNQPQHF. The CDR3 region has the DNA TGTGCCAGCTCAACACAGGGGGCGCCTGGGAATCAGCCCCAGCATTTT. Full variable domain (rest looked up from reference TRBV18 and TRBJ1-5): NAGVMQNPRHLVRRRGQEARLRCSPMKGHSHVYWYRQLPEEGLKFMVYLQKENIIDESGMPKERFSAEFPKEGPSILRIQQVVRGDSAAYFCASSTQGAPGNQPQHFGDGTRLSIL.

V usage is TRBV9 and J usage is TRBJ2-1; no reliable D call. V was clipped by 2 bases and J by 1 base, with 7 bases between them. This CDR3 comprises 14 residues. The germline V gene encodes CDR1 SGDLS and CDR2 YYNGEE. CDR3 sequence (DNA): TGTGCCAGCAGCGTCGGTTATTCCTACAATGAGCAGTTCTTC. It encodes CASSVGYSYNEQFF.